The following is a T cell receptor (beta chain) sequence with its context. As yet, its antigen is unknown. The data were obtained in a study of radiotherapy plus CTLA-4 blockade in lung cancer. Study-wide context: Objective responses were recorded in around a sixth of patients, with disease control recorded in around 30%. Study outcomes and limitations: Once radiotherapy plus ipilimumab had been given, TCR clones derived from tumor expanded in blood.

CDR1 and CDR2 from the germline V gene are MNHNS and SASEGT. The CDR3 runs 15 residues. Trimming cost V 5 bases and J 1 base; bases outside gene matches: 7. Sequencing used immunoSEQ multiplex PCR; TCRdb keeps in-frame clones, though not all of them. Of about 120,000 clones in the sample, 85% to 90% were seen once. V usage is TRBV6-1 and J usage is TRBJ1-1; 7 bases are a match to TRBD1. The sequenced sample was peripheral blood, obtained from a patient treated with radiotherapy plus ipilimumab. The clonotype comes from a human donor with non-small cell lung cancer that progressed on radiotherapy plus ipilimumab. CDR3 amino acids: CASSFRTGKNTEAFF. As DNA, the CDR3 is TGTGCCAGCAGTTTCCGGACAGGAAAGAACACTGAAGCTTTCTTT.